This T cell receptor (beta chain) is from a study of vaccination and CD4 T cells after COVID-19. With respect to this clonotype: The antigen is undetermined.

Cultured CD4+ T cell DNA underwent sequencing with the Oncomine TCR Beta short-read assay. MiXCR, run by TCRdb on the PCR reads, gives a single entry per CDR3 protein. The sample holds about 15,000 distinct CDR3 sequences, roughly 50% seen once. This CDR3 has 14 residues. CDR1 is LNHDA, CDR2 SQIVND, per germline (reference sequence). V lost 9 bases to trimming and J lost 0 bases, with 9 bases between them. Treatment meaning: approximately nine-day PBMC culture with coronavirus spike peptide pools or control peptides (ViraFEST assay). The chain carries TRBV19 and TRBJ2-6, with no clear D. The sequence came from a human donor who had recovered from COVID-19. The sequencing input was CD4+ T cells from blood, cultured in vitro. CDR3 amino acids: CASTPSSGANVLTF. CDR3 coding DNA: TGTGCCAGCACCCCGTCCTCTGGGGCCAACGTCCTGACTTTC.